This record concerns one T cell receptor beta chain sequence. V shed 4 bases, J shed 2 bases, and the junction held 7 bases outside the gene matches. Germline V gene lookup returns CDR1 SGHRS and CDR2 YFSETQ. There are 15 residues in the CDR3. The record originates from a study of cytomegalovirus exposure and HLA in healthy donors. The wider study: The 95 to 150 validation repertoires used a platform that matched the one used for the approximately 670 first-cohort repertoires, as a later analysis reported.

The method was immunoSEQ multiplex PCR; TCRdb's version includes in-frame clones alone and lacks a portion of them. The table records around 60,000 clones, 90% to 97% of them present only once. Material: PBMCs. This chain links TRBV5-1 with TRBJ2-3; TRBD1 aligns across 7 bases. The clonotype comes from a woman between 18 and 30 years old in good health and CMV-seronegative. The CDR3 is CASSGKDRNTDTQYF. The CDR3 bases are TGCGCCAGCAGCGGAAAGGACAGGAACACAGATACGCAGTATTTT.